One and the same sample provided the 6 T cell receptor beta chains below, sequenced in a study of cytomegalovirus exposure and HLA in healthy donors. Use of 60 Vbeta and 13 Jbeta primers characterized the PCR. Sequenced by immunoSEQ multiplex PCR; TCRdb stores in-frame clones only, minus some. The sample has about 140,000 clones; roughly three quarters are singletons. Source material: PBMCs. These receptors were collected from a man between 25 and 39 years old in good health and CMV-seronegative.

V gene TRBV25-1 combines with J gene TRBJ2-1; no definite D call. The CDR3 contains 15 residues. Looked up from germline, CDR1 is MGHDK and CDR2 is SYGVNS. With 3 bases removed from V and 0 bases from J, the gap between germline ends came to 9 bases. CDR3 region: CASSEPASSYNEQFF. In nucleotides, the CDR3 is TGTGCCAGCAGTGAGCCCGCGAGCTCCTACAATGAGCAGTTCTTC. Complete variable domain (other parts from reference TRBV25-1 and TRBJ2-1): EADIYQTPRYLVIGTGKKITLECSQTMGHDKMYWYQQDPGMELHLIHYSYGVNSTEKGDLSSESTVSRIRTEHFPLTLESARPSHTSQYLCASSEPASSYNEQFFGPGTRLTVL.

This clone was seen more than once but under ten times. J is TRBJ2-2 and V is TRBV5-8, with 7 bases that match TRBD1. This CDR3 is built from 15 residues. Germline V lookup: CDR1 SGHTS, CDR2 YDEGEE. J was trimmed by 7 bases and V by 4 bases; bases with no gene match: 10. CDR3 region: CASSRWDRGRGELFF. The DNA for the CDR3 is TGTGCCAGCAGCAGATGGGACAGAGGGCGCGGGGAGCTGTTTTTT.

The J gene is TRBJ2-2, the V gene TRBV9; weak D call: TRBD2 (6 bases). Trimming took 3 bases from V and 1 from J, leaving 16 bases between them. This CDR3 is 17 amino acids long. CDR1 and CDR2 (germline): SGDLS, YYNGEE. CDR3: CASSALSGSGNTGELFF. CDR3 coding DNA: TGTGCCAGCAGCGCTCTTAGCGGCTCTGGGAACACCGGGGAGCTGTTTTTT.

The chain links TRBV10-3 to TRBJ2-3; 7 bases are a match to TRBD2. This CDR3 contains 14 residues. The trim removed 8 bases at V and 3 bases at J, leaving 8 bases unmatched. Germline V gives CDR1 ENHRY, CDR2 SYGVKD. CDR3 coding DNA: TGTGCCATCTCCGCGGGAGCCGGAACAGATACGCAGTATTTT. It translates to CAISAGAGTDTQYF.

This chain links TRBV6-1 with TRBJ2-3; 8 bases agree with TRBD1. The CDR3 spans 15 residues. Per the germline V gene, CDR1 is MNHNS and CDR2 is SASEGT. With V trimmed by 4 bases and J by 4 bases, 7 bases remained unmatched. The CDR3 bases are TGTGCCAGCAGTGGGACAGGGAGTAGACCAGATACGCAGTATTTT. This sequence encodes CASSGTGSRPDTQYF.

This rearrangement joins TRBV18 to TRBJ2-1; 9 bases match TRBD2. Germline V lookup: CDR1 KGHSH, CDR2 LQKENI. After removal of 0 bases from V and 9 bases from J, the junction contained 9 bases not matched to a gene. The CDR3 runs to 16 residues. Here the CDR3 DNA reads TGTGCCAGCTCACCACCGGCTAGCGGGATATGGAGTGAGCAGTTCTTC. The encoded protein is CASSPPASGIWSEQFF.